This T cell receptor beta chain stems from a study of blood T cell repertoires in COVID-19. The overall study: Specimens from acute and convalescent COVID-19 originated in the United States, Italy and Spain.

Unmatched junction bases numbered 5, after V lost 8 bases and J lost 4 bases. This CDR3 region has 13 residues. Looked up from germline, CDR1 is SGHRS and CDR2 is YFSETQ. Measured with immunoSEQ multiplex PCR; TCRdb has only the in-frame clones, and not every one. The data contain some 190,000 clones, 70% to 90% of them singletons. Material for sequencing was peripheral blood. The chain uses TRBV5-1 and TRBJ2-1; 8 positions agree with TRBD2. This clonotype originated in a man aged 55 to 70 with acute or convalescent COVID-19. The CDR3 sequence: CASSGGNYNEQFF. DNA for the CDR3: TGCGCCAGTTCGGGAGGGAATTACAATGAGCAGTTCTTC.